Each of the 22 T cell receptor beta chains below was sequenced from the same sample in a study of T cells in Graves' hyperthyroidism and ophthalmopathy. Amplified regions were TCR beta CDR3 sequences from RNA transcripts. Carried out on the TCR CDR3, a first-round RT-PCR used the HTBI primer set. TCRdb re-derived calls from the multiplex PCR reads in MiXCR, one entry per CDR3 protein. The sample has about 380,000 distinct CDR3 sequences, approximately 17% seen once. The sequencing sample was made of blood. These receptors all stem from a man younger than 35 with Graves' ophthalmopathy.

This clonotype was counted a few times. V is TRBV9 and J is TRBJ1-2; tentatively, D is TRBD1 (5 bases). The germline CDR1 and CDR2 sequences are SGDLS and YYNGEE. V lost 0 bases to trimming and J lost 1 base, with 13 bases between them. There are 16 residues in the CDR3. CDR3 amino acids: CASSVDTGHLNYGYTF. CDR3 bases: TGTGCCAGCAGCGTAGACACAGGACACCTTAACTATGGCTACACCTTC.

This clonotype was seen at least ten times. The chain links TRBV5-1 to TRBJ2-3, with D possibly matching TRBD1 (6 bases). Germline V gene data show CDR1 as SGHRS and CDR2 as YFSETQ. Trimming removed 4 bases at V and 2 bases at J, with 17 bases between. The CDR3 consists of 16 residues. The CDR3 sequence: CASSVPTQGPTDTQYF. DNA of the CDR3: TGCGCCAGCAGCGTGCCCACCCAGGGGCCCACAGATACGCAGTATTTT.

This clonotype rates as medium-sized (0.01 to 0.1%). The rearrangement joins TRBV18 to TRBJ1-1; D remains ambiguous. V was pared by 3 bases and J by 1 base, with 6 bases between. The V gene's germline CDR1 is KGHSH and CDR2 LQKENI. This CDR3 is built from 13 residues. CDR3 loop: CASSPGRNTEAFF. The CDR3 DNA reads TGTGCCAGCTCACCGGGCAGGAACACTGAAGCTTTCTTT.

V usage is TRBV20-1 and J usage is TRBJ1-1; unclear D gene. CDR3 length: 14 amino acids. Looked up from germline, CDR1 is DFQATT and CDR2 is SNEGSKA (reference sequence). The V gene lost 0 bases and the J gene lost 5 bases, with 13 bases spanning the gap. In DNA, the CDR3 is TGCAGTGCTAGAGATCTCGGACGGGAGACTGAAGCTTTCTTT. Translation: CSARDLGRETEAFF.

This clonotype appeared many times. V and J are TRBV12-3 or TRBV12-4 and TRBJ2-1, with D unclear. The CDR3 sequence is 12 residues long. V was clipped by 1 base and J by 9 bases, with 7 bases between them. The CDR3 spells CASSLGAAEQFF. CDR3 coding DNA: TGTGCCAGCAGTTTAGGGGCGGCTGAGCAGTTCTTC.

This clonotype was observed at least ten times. The CDR3 is CSAPRGQGETQYF. The CDR3 DNA sequence: TGCAGTGCTCCCCGGGGACAGGGTGAGACCCAGTACTTC. V is TRBV20-1 and J is TRBJ2-5; TRBD1 matches at 9 bases. This CDR3 is 13 amino acids long. Germline V lookup: CDR1 DFQATT, CDR2 SNEGSKA (reference sequence). V was clipped by 5 bases and J by 5 bases; unmatched bases: 6.

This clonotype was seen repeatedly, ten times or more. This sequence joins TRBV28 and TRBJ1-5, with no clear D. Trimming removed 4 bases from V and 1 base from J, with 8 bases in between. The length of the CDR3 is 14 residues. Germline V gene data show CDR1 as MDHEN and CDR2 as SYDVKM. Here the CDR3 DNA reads TGTGCCAGCAGTTGGGGTCAGAGCAATCAGCCCCAGCATTTT. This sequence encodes CASSWGQSNQPQHF.

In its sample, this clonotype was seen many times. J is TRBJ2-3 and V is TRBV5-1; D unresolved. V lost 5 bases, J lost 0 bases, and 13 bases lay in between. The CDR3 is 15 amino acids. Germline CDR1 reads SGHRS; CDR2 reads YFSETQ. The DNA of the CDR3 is TGCGCCAGCAGTCCATCCCACGGGAGCACAGATACGCAGTATTTT. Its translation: CASSPSHGSTDTQYF.

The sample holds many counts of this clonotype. CDR3 coding DNA: TGTGCCAGCGGGGCCTTCCAAGAGACCCAGTACTTC. Amino acid sequence: CASGAFQETQYF. This rearrangement joins TRBV12-3 or TRBV12-4 to TRBJ2-5; possible D gene TRBD1, 5 bases. V lost 8 bases and J 1 base, leaving 8 bases between the germline ends. This CDR3 is built from 12 residues.

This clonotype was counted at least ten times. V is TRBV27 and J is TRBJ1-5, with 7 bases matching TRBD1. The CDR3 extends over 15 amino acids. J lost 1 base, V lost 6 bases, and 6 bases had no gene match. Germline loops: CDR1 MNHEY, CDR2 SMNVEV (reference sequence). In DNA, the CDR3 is TGTGCCAGCAGCTACACGGGACAGAGCAATCAGCCCCAGCATTTT. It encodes CASSYTGQSNQPQHF.

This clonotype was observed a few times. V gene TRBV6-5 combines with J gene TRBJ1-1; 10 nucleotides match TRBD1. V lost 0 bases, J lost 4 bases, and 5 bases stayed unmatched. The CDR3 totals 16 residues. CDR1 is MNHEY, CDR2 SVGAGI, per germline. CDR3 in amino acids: CASSYSGTGVATEAFF. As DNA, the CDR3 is TGTGCCAGCAGTTACTCGGGGACAGGGGTGGCCACTGAAGCTTTCTTT.

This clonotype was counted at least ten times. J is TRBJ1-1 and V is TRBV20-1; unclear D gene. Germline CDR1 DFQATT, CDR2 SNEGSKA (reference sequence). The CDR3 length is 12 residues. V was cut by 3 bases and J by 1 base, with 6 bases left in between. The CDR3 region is CSASAENTEAFF. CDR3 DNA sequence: TGCAGTGCTAGTGCAGAGAACACTGAAGCTTTCTTT.

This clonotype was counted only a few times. The DNA of the CDR3 is TGTGCCAGCAGTTACTCATATGGGGACACTGAAGCTTTCTTT. As protein: CASSYSYGDTEAFF. This sequence joins TRBV6-5 and TRBJ1-1, with no clear D. CDR3 length: 14 residues. The V end was cut by 0 bases, the J end by 3 bases, with 8 bases between. Germline CDR1 and CDR2: MNHEY and SVGAGI.

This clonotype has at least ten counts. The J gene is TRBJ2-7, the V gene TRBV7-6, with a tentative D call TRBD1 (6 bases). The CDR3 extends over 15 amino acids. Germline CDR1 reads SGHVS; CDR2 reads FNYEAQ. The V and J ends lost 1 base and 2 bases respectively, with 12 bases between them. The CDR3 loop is CASSLGGGQTYEQYF. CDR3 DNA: TGTGCCAGCAGCTTAGGGGGCGGACAGACCTACGAGCAGTACTTC.

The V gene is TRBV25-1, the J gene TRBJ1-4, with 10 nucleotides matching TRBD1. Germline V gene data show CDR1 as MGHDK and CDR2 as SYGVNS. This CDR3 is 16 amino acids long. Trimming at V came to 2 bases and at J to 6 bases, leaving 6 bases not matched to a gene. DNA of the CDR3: TGTGCCAGCAGTGAACCTTACGGGACAGGGGATGAAAAACTGTTTTTT. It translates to CASSEPYGTGDEKLFF.

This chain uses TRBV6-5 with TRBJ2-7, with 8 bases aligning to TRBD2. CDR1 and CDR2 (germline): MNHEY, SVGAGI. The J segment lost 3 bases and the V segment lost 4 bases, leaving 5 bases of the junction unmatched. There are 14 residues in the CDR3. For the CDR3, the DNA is TGTGCCAGCAGTTTCGGGACTAGGAACTACGAGCAGTACTTC. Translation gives CASSFGTRNYEQYF.

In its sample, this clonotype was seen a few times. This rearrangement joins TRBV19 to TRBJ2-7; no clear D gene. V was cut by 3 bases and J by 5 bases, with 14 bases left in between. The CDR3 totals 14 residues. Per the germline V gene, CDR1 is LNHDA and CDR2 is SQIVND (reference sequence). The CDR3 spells CASSITAFSNEQYF. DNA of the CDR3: TGTGCCAGTAGTATTACCGCTTTCTCGAACGAGCAGTACTTC.

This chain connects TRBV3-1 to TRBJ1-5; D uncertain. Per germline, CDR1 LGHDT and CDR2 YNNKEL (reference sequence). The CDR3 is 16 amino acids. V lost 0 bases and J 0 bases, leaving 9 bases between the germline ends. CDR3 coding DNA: TGTGCCAGCAGCCAAGATTCTGGGGATAGCAATCAGCCCCAGCATTTT. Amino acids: CASSQDSGDSNQPQHF.

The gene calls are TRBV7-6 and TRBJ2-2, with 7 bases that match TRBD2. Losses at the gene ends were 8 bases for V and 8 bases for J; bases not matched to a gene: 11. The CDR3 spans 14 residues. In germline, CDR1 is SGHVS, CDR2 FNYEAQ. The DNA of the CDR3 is TGTGCCAGCCGAACTAGCGCGGTCGGTGGGGAGCTGTTTTTT. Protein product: CASRTSAVGGELFF.

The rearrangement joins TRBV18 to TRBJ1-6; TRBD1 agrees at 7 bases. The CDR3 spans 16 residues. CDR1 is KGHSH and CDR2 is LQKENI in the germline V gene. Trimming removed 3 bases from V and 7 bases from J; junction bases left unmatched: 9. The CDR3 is CASSPFQGVGNSPLHF. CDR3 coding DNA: TGTGCCAGCTCACCCTTCCAGGGGGTTGGCAATTCACCCCTCCACTTT.

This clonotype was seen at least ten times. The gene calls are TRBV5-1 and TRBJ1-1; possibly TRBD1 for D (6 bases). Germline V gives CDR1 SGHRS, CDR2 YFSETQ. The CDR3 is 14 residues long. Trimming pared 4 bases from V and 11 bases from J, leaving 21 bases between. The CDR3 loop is CASSKTDRSTGAFF. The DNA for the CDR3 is TGCGCCAGCAGCAAAACCGACAGGTCAACTGGGGCTTTCTTT. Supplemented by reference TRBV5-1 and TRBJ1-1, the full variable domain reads KAGVTQTPRYLIKTRGQQVTLSCSPISGHRSVSWYQQTPGQGLQFLFEYFSETQRNKGNFPGRFSGRQFSNSRSEMNVSTLELGDSALYLCASSKTDRSTGAFFGQGTRLTVV.

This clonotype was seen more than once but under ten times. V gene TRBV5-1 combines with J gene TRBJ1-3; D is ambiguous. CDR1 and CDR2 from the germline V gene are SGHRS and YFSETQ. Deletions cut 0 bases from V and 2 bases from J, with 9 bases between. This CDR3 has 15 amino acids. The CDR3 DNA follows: TGCGCCAGCAGCTTGGAATGGACCGCTGGAAACACCATATATTTT. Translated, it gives CASSLEWTAGNTIYF.